Listed below are T cell receptor beta chains from one sample, sequenced in a study of EBV T-cell therapy then PD-1 blockade in nasopharyngeal carcinoma. Their antigens remain unidentified. Clones were sequenced by immunoSEQ multiplex PCR, and TCRdb holds only the in-frame ones, with some missing. The sample contains some 20,000 clones, over 70% of which appear only once. The input for sequencing was CD8+ T cells from blood, taken between days 50 and 65 from a patient whose treatment included autologous EBV-specific T cells and nivolumab. These receptors all come from a man aged 35-49 years with nasopharyngeal carcinoma. CDR3s include the opening cysteine and the closing phenylalanine or tryptophan. D genes are given only for firm matches. The listing skips clone size in some rows; elsewhere it reads once, few, many or a size class.

clone size | D gene | CDR3 length | J gene | V gene | CDR3 protein | CDR3 DNA
- | - | 15 | TRBJ2-6 | TRBV29-1 | CSVPGLAAGANVLTF | TGCAGCGTCCCGGGCCTGGCTGCTGGGGCCAACGTCCTGACTTTC
- | - | 14 | TRBJ1-4 | TRBV27 | CASAEGRANEKLFF | TGTGCCAGCGCAGAAGGGAGAGCTAATGAAAAACTGTTTTTT
- | - | 14 | TRBJ1-6 | TRBV9 | CASSVSSYNSPLHF | TGTGCCAGCAGCGTAAGCTCCTATAATTCACCCCTCCACTTT
- | - | 11 | TRBJ1-1 | TRBV5-1 | CASRLNTEAFF | TGCGCCAGCAGGTTGAACACTGAAGCTTTCTTT
- | - | 13 | TRBJ1-6 | TRBV9 | CASSVESGSPLHF | TGTGCCAGCAGCGTAGAAAGTGGATCACCCCTCCACTTT
- | - | 14 | TRBJ2-7 | TRBV27 | CASISLDYPYEQYF | TGTGCCAGCATATCATTGGACTATCCCTACGAGCAGTACTTC
- | TRBD2 | 16 | TRBJ2-7 | TRBV9 | CASSPAGSGGRSEQYF | TGTGCCAGCAGCCCAGCAGGCAGCGGGGGTCGAAGCGAGCAGTACTTC
- | - | 14 | TRBJ2-4 | TRBV4-2 | CASSPPLAKNIQYF | TGTGCCAGCAGCCCTCCACTCGCCAAAAACATTCAGTACTTC
- | - | 12 | TRBJ1-1 | TRBV7-9 | CASSLGLPEAFF | TGTGCCAGCAGCTTAGGGCTACCTGAAGCTTTCTTT
- | - | 15 | TRBJ2-5 | TRBV13 | CASSFDGSLQETQYF | TGTGCCAGCAGTTTTGATGGGAGCCTGCAAGAGACCCAGTACTTC
- | TRBD1 | 14 | TRBJ2-2 | TRBV6-5 | CASRTRGLTGELFF | TGTGCCAGCAGAACAAGGGGGCTCACCGGGGAGCTGTTTTTT
few | - | 13 | TRBJ1-5 | TRBV2 | CASSDRGNQPQHF | TGTGCCAGCAGTGATAGGGGCAATCAGCCCCAGCATTTT
- | - | 15 | TRBJ1-4 | TRBV7-8 | CASSFLVKTNEKLFF | TGTGCCAGCAGCTTCTTGGTGAAAACTAATGAAAAACTGTTTTTT
- | - | 15 | TRBJ1-3 | TRBV2 | CASRPITEIGNTIYF | TGTGCCAGCAGGCCAATAACGGAGATTGGAAACACCATATATTTT
- | - | 14 | TRBJ2-1 | TRBV6-5 | CASATDRTYNEQFF | TGTGCCAGCGCGACAGACAGGACCTACAATGAGCAGTTCTTC
- | TRBD2 | 17 | TRBJ2-1 | TRBV7-2 | CASSSGGYKALYNEQFF | TGTGCCAGCAGCTCGGGGGGGTACAAAGCGCTCTACAATGAGCAGTTCTTC
- | - | 17 | TRBJ2-4 | TRBV23-1 | CASSQSPPGTNKNIQYF | TGCGCCAGCAGTCAATCCCCCCCAGGGACGAACAAAAACATTCAGTACTTC
- | - | 16 | TRBJ1-4 | TRBV4-3 | CASSQEHSDLSEKLFF | TGCGCCAGCAGCCAAGAACATTCGGACTTATCAGAAAAACTGTTTTTT
- | - | 11 | TRBJ1-1 | TRBV28 | CATSGNTEAFF | TGTGCCACCTCCGGGAACACTGAAGCTTTCTTT
- | - | 14 | TRBJ1-3 | TRBV29-1 | CSVEDRHAGNTIYF | TGCAGCGTTGAAGACCGACATGCAGGAAACACCATATATTTT
once | TRBD2 | 15 | TRBJ2-7 | TRBV6-6 | CASSYSGGLAYEQYF | TGTGCCAGCAGTTACTCGGGAGGGTTGGCCTACGAGCAGTACTTC
- | - | 13 | TRBJ2-5 | TRBV6-5 | CANSQEDQGTQYF | TGTGCCAATTCTCAGGAGGACCAAGGGACCCAGTACTTC
- | - | 13 | TRBJ1-2 | TRBV12-5 | CASGLGLPSGYTF | TGTGCTAGTGGTTTGGGCCTGCCCTCGGGCTACACCTTC
- | - | 14 | TRBJ2-7 | TRBV19 | CASSLPGSSYEQYF | TGTGCCAGTAGTCTACCCGGGAGCTCCTACGAGCAGTACTTC
few | - | 15 | TRBJ1-5 | TRBV4-3 | CASSQERGRGQPQHF | TGCGCCAGCAGCCAAGAGCGGGGAAGGGGTCAGCCCCAGCATTTT
- | - | 15 | TRBJ1-1 | TRBV7-5 | CVRSLNPRENTEAFF | TGTGTCAGAAGCTTAAATCCTAGGGAGAACACTGAAGCTTTCTTT
- | - | 14 | TRBJ1-1 | TRBV5-5 | CASSSPSLGTEAFF | TGTGCCAGCAGCTCACCCTCGTTGGGCACTGAAGCTTTCTTT
- | TRBD1 | 16 | TRBJ2-7 | TRBV15 | CATSRGSIQGSHEQYF | TGTGCCACCAGCAGAGGATCAATACAGGGGAGCCACGAGCAGTACTTC
- | TRBD2 | 15 | TRBJ2-1 | TRBV11-1 | CASSISGGAYNEQFF | TGTGCCAGCAGCATTAGCGGGGGGGCCTACAATGAGCAGTTCTTC
- | - | 14 | TRBJ2-2 | TRBV7-2 | CASAQVLNTGELFF | TGTGCCAGCGCGCAGGTGCTGAACACCGGGGAGCTGTTTTTT
- | - | 10 | TRBJ1-1 | TRBV2 | CAPSTTEAFF | TGTGCCCCCAGCACAACTGAAGCTTTCTTT
- | - | 16 | TRBJ1-6 | TRBV7-8 | CASSLWGVDPYSPLHF | TGTGCCAGCAGCTTATGGGGAGTAGACCCTTATTCACCCCTCCACTTT
- | - | 11 | TRBJ2-7 | TRBV2 | CASVTVYEQYF | TGTGCCAGCGTTACTGTCTACGAGCAGTACTTC
once | TRBD1 | 15 | TRBJ2-7 | TRBV28 | CASSHQTGEWDEQYF | TGTGCCAGCAGTCACCAGACAGGGGAGTGGGACGAGCAGTACTTC
- | - | 15 | TRBJ2-7 | TRBV11-3 | CASSLSPGARYEQYF | TGTGCCAGCAGCTTATCCCCGGGGGCGAGATACGAGCAGTACTTC
- | - | 15 | TRBJ1-1 | TRBV7-3 | CASSLLRQKNTEAFF | TGTGCCAGCAGCTTACTTAGACAGAAGAACACTGAAGCTTTCTTT
- | - | 12 | TRBJ2-7 | TRBV27 | CASIADTYEQYF | TGTGCCAGCATCGCAGACACCTACGAGCAGTACTTC
- | - | 14 | TRBJ2-7 | TRBV7-9 | CASSLAGGSYEQYF | TGTGCCAGCAGCTTAGCGGGGGGATCCTACGAGCAGTACTTC
few | - | 12 | TRBJ1-3 | TRBV30 | CAWSPVGNTIYF | TGTGCCTGGAGCCCCGTAGGAAACACCATATATTTT
- | - | 13 | TRBJ1-2 | TRBV24-1 | CATSGSDSLGYTF | TGTGCCACCAGTGGATCTGACAGCCTCGGCTACACCTTC
- | - | 12 | TRBJ1-2 | TRBV9 | CASSDRVYGYTF | TGTGCCAGCAGCGACAGGGTCTATGGCTACACCTTC
- | - | 13 | TRBJ1-1 | TRBV6-5 | CASSYTGGREAFF | TGTGCCAGCAGTTACACGGGGGGGAGAGAAGCTTTCTTT
once | TRBD1 | 18 | TRBJ2-7 | TRBV7-6 | CASSPTWDRATTDSEQYF | TGTGCCAGCAGCCCCACTTGGGACAGAGCGACTACTGATAGCGAGCAGTACTTC
- | - | 15 | TRBJ1-4 | TRBV6-5 | CASSYRWRVNEKLFF | TGTGCCAGCAGTTACAGGTGGCGGGTTAATGAAAAACTGTTTTTT
- | - | 13 | TRBJ2-2 | TRBV7-6 | CASSLAGDGELFF | TGTGCCAGCAGCTTAGCGGGAGACGGGGAGCTGTTTTTT
- | - | 10 | TRBJ1-1 | TRBV29-1 | CSVEDGEAFF | TGCAGCGTTGAAGATGGCGAGGCTTTCTTT
- | - | 10 | TRBJ2-7 | TRBV2 | CASSGVEQYF | TGTGCCAGCAGTGGGGTGGAGCAGTACTTC
- | - | 12 | TRBJ1-1 | TRBV15 | CATSSENTEAFF | TGTGCCACCAGTTCAGAGAACACTGAAGCTTTCTTT
- | TRBD1 | 16 | TRBJ2-5 | TRBV29-1 | CSVESLRDRGGETQYF | TGCAGCGTTGAAAGTCTCCGGGACAGGGGCGGGGAGACCCAGTACTTC
- | - | 12 | TRBJ1-2 | TRBV27 | CASREGYYGYTF | TGTGCCAGCAGAGAGGGTTATTATGGCTACACCTTC
- | - | 17 | TRBJ1-2 | TRBV9 | CASSVDLSGRRNYGYTF | TGTGCCAGCAGCGTAGACCTATCCGGTAGGAGAAACTATGGCTACACCTTC
- | - | 14 | TRBJ1-2 | TRBV5-1 | CASSNEESAYGYTF | TGCGCCAGCAGCAATGAGGAGTCCGCCTATGGCTACACCTTC
- | - | 14 | TRBJ1-1 | TRBV30 | CAWSVLLKGSEAFF | TGTGCCTGGAGTGTACTTTTAAAGGGGTCTGAAGCTTTCTTT
- | TRBD2 | 15 | TRBJ2-1 | TRBV5-1 | CASSPSSGGFNEQFF | TGCGCCAGCAGCCCTTCTAGCGGGGGGTTCAATGAGCAGTTCTTC
once | TRBD2 | 15 | TRBJ2-7 | TRBV27 | CASSLSGGASYEQYF | TGTGCCAGCAGTCTTAGCGGGGGGGCCTCCTACGAGCAGTACTTC
- | TRBD2 | 14 | TRBJ2-1 | TRBV28 | CASSPSGGRNEQFF | TGTGCCAGCAGTCCTAGCGGGGGGAGGAATGAGCAGTTCTTC
- | TRBD1 | 17 | TRBJ2-3 | TRBV27 | CASSSLRTGFFTDTQYF | TGTGCCAGCAGTTCTCTCCGGACAGGGTTCTTCACAGATACGCAGTATTTT
- | - | 15 | TRBJ2-1 | TRBV7-9 | CASSRGLSSYNEQFF | TGTGCCAGCAGCCGCGGTTTAAGCTCCTACAATGAGCAGTTCTTC
- | - | 12 | TRBJ1-2 | TRBV4-1 | CASSQVGDCYTF | TGCGCCAGCAGCCAAGTTGGAGACTGCTACACCTTC
- | - | 16 | TRBJ2-3 | TRBV9 | CASAPGGGRRTDTQYF | TGTGCCAGCGCCCCAGGTGGGGGGCGACGTACAGATACGCAGTATTTT